This TCR beta chain was obtained from a study of beta chain features in type 1 diabetes. The authors reverse transcribed all of the isolated RNA, so sequencing captured expressed TCRB transcripts. The repertoire was sequenced with immunoSEQ multiplex PCR; TCRdb's copy has only in-frame clones and lacks some. The profile shows under 300,000 clones, around 24% of them singletons. There are a few counts of this clone. Antigen specificity is unknown. Regarding the study as a whole: When Type 1 diabetes patients were examined, their TCRB CDR3s proved moderately but significantly shorter in all four CD4+ subsets.

Germline CDR1 reads SGHTA; CDR2 reads FQGNSA. V was clipped by 1 base and J by 6 bases, with 3 bases between them. This CDR3 comprises 11 residues. The sample was naive CD4+ T cells from blood. The sequence was collected from a woman in her twenties or thirties with type 1 diabetes. The chain joins TRBV7-2 to TRBJ1-1, with D uncertain. This CDR3 is CASSLVAEAFF. The CDR3 DNA sequence: TGTGCCAGCAGCTTAGTCGCTGAAGCTTTCTTT.